This is a list of T cell receptor beta chains from one sample in a study of cytomegalovirus exposure and HLA in healthy donors. Clones were sequenced by immunoSEQ multiplex PCR, and TCRdb holds only the in-frame ones, with some missing. The sample comprises 90,000 or so clones, over 70% of which are singletons, and approximately 23% rests with the top ten. Material for sequencing was PBMCs. The receptors were gathered from a woman aged 45-59 years in good health and CMV-seropositive. Each CDR3 is given with its conserved first and last residue. The D gene is left open where the match is weak. Clone sizes are given selectively: once, few, many, or a class where the clone is expanded.

CDR3: CSALDRTGQHF
DNA: TGCAGTGCCCTTGACAGGACAGGCCAGCATTTT
V: TRBV20-1
J: TRBJ1-5
size: -
D: TRBD1

CDR3: CASSLGENYGYTF
DNA: TGCGCCAGCAGCCTCGGAGAAAACTATGGCTACACCTTC
V: TRBV5-1
J: TRBJ1-2
size: -
D: -

CDR3: CASSLDPTRGKNYGYTF
DNA: TGCGCCAGCAGCTTGGACCCGACAAGGGGGAAGAACTATGGCTACACCTTC
V: TRBV5-1
J: TRBJ1-2
size: few
D: -

CDR3: CASSLVRGYTEAFF
DNA: TGTGCCAGCAGCTTGGTGCGGGGCTACACTGAAGCTTTCTTT
V: TRBV5-6
J: TRBJ1-1
size: -
D: -

CDR3: CACHKGDYGYTF
DNA: TGTGCCTGCCACAAGGGGGACTATGGCTACACCTTC
V: TRBV30
J: TRBJ1-2
size: -
D: -

CDR3: CASNSQGENTEAFF
DNA: TGTGCCAGCAACTCGCAGGGGGAGAACACTGAAGCTTTCTTT
V: TRBV11-3
J: TRBJ1-1
size: -
D: TRBD1

CDR3: CASRSGRGTEAFF
DNA: TGTGCCAGCAGAAGCGGACGGGGCACTGAAGCTTTCTTT
V: TRBV11-2
J: TRBJ1-1
size: -
D: -

CDR3: CASSAGGGPDTQYF
DNA: TGTGCCAGCAGCGCCGGGGGGGGGCCGGATACGCAGTATTTT
V: TRBV9
J: TRBJ2-3
size: few
D: TRBD2

CDR3: CASSVNRVTYEQYF
DNA: TGTGCCAGCAGTGTTAACAGGGTTACCTACGAGCAGTACTTC
V: TRBV27
J: TRBJ2-7
size: -
D: -

CDR3: CASSPGQEETQYF
DNA: TGTGCTAGCAGCCCCGGACAGGAAGAGACCCAGTACTTC
V: TRBV7-7
J: TRBJ2-5
size: -
D: TRBD1

CDR3: CASSHRDRASQETQYF
DNA: TGCGCCAGCAGCCACCGGGACAGGGCCTCCCAAGAGACCCAGTACTTC
V: TRBV4-1
J: TRBJ2-5
size: -
D: TRBD1

CDR3: CASSLGGEQFF
DNA: TGTGCCAGCAGCTTGGGAGGTGAGCAGTTCTTC
V: TRBV5-4
J: TRBJ2-1
size: -
D: -

CDR3: CASSSDRGNNEQFF
DNA: TGTGCTAGCAGCTCGGACAGAGGCAACAATGAGCAGTTCTTC
V: TRBV7-7
J: TRBJ2-1
size: -
D: -

CDR3: CASSPRQGNTEAFF
DNA: TGTGCCAGCAGCCCCCGACAGGGGAACACTGAAGCTTTCTTT
V: TRBV9
J: TRBJ1-1
size: -
D: TRBD1

CDR3: CASSIGGRGQPQHF
DNA: TGTGCCAGTAGTATTGGGGGGAGAGGGCAGCCCCAGCATTTT
V: TRBV19
J: TRBJ1-5
size: -
D: -

CDR3: CASSTGTGFTGELFF
DNA: TGTGCCAGCAGTACCGGGACAGGATTCACCGGGGAGCTGTTTTTT
V: TRBV6-6
J: TRBJ2-2
size: once
D: TRBD1

CDR3: CASSGGRGEQYF
DNA: TGTGCCAGCAGTGGTGGTCGGGGCGAGCAGTACTTC
V: TRBV6-1
J: TRBJ2-7
size: few
D: -